This record concerns one T cell receptor (beta chain) sequence. These data come from a study of blood T cell repertoires in COVID-19. As for the study in general: The United States, Italy and Spain were the sources of the acute and convalescent COVID-19 samples.

In the authors' methods: Amplification with reference gene primers provided the estimates of nucleated cell counts. Method: immunoSEQ multiplex PCR; TCRdb's copy keeps in-frame clones and lacks some. That table gives V, J and clone size, and the DNA gave D and trimming. The table records 250,000 to 350,000 clones, about 88% of them present only once. The V gene end was trimmed by 1 base and the J gene end by 9 bases; junction bases not matched to a gene: 9. Germline assignment: CDR1 MGHRA and CDR2 YSYEKL. This CDR3 comprises 16 residues. All enrollees were about 18 to 100 years old and from 20 to 30 US areas. Researchers sorted participants into cohorts using their self-reported clinical history.

The source is a woman aged 55-70 years in a cohort exposed to, infected with or recovered from COVID-19 (not recorded which). The chain links TRBV4-1 to TRBJ2-1, with 10 nucleotides matching TRBD1. Sequences were obtained from PBMCs or T cells enriched from blood (not recorded which). The CDR3: CASSQVGDRGAAEQFF. CDR3 sequence (DNA): TGCGCCAGCAGCCAAGTGGGGGACAGGGGAGCTGCTGAGCAGTTCTTC.